These 32 T cell receptor beta chains share one sample of origin, sequenced in a study of blood T cell repertoires in COVID-19. Here immunoSEQ multiplex PCR was the method, and the copy in TCRdb shows in-frame clones only, minus some. The data contain 200,000 to 250,000 clones, roughly 84% of them seen just once; the ten biggest clones take up approximately 6.5%. The sequenced sample consisted of PBMCs or T cells enriched from blood (not recorded which). The receptor source for this set is a woman aged 40 to 50 who had recovered from COVID-19.

The genes are TRBV18 and TRBJ1-1; 8 bases line up with TRBD1. This CDR3 has 15 amino acids. The germline CDR1 and CDR2 sequences are KGHSH and LQKENI. Unmatched junction bases numbered 10, after V lost 3 bases and J lost 7 bases. Here the CDR3 reads CASSPQDRGTREAFF. In DNA, the CDR3 is TGTGCCAGCTCACCGCAAGACAGGGGAACACGTGAAGCTTTCTTT.

The chain uses TRBV2 and TRBJ2-2, with D maybe TRBD2 (6 bases). Trimming stripped 6 bases from V and 4 bases from J, with 12 bases between. The CDR3 has 14 amino acids. CDR1 and CDR2 (germline): SNHLY, FYNNEI. The CDR3 DNA reads TGTGCCAGCAGCGGACTAAGAAGCACCGGGGAGCTGTTTTTT. It encodes CASSGLRSTGELFF.

CDR3 protein: CASSLRQGSYGYTF. CDR3 in DNA: TGCGCCAGCAGCTTGAGACAGGGTAGCTATGGCTACACCTTC. The chain joins TRBV5-1 to TRBJ1-2; 7 nucleotides align to TRBD1. This CDR3 has 14 amino acids. V lost 1 base to trimming and J lost 4 bases; unmatched junction nucleotides: 4. Looked up from germline, CDR1 is SGHRS and CDR2 is YFSETQ.

The chain employs TRBV7-2 and TRBJ2-5; TRBD2 aligns across 7 bases. This CDR3 comprises 14 residues. The V segment lost 5 bases and the J segment 2 bases; nucleotides outside the gene matches: 5. CDR1 and CDR2 from the germline V gene are SGHTA and FQGNSA. The CDR3 nucleotides are TGTGCCAGCAGCCGGGGAGCGGGGCAAGAGACCCAGTACTTC. Translated: CASSRGAGQETQYF.

Only one count was recorded for this clone. The chain carries TRBV10-2 and TRBJ1-2, with D unclear. The V gene's germline CDR1 is WSHSY and CDR2 SAAADI. The V gene lost 2 bases and the J gene lost 7 bases, with 14 bases spanning the gap. This CDR3 comprises 14 residues. CDR3 amino acids: CASSEIAAVFGYTF. CDR3 DNA: TGCGCCAGCAGTGAGATCGCGGCGGTTTTTGGCTACACCTTC.

CDR3 nucleotide sequence: TGTGCCAGCAGCTTGGTTCAGGGTAAACTGTTTTTT. It encodes CASSLVQGKLFF. The V gene is TRBV7-9, the J gene TRBJ1-4, with D perhaps matching TRBD1 (5 bases). Germline assignment: CDR1 SEHNR and CDR2 FQNEAQ (reference sequence). Trimming took off 3 bases at V and 11 bases at J, with 10 bases between the two ends. There are 12 residues in the CDR3.

The chain employs TRBV6-6 and TRBJ1-2; 7 positions agree with TRBD1. The CDR3 is 13 amino acids. The J segment lost 2 bases and the V segment lost 10 bases, leaving 7 bases of the junction unmatched. Germline CDR1 MNHNY, CDR2 SVGAGI (reference sequence). CDR3 protein: CAISTDRNYGYTF. CDR3 DNA: TGTGCCATCAGCACGGACAGGAACTATGGCTACACCTTC.

The rearrangement links TRBV7-8 to TRBJ2-1, with TRBD1 matching 7 bases. Germline lookup yields CDR1 SGHVS and CDR2 FQNEAQ. After removal of 5 bases from V and 7 bases from J, the junction contained 11 bases not matched to a gene. The CDR3 length is 15 residues. The CDR3 sequence: CASSRIQGKRNEQFF. In nucleotides, the CDR3 is TGTGCCAGCAGCCGTATACAGGGGAAAAGGAATGAGCAGTTCTTC.

The chain is built from TRBV24-1 and TRBJ1-1; D possibly corresponds to TRBD1 (5 bases). This CDR3 comprises 13 residues. The germline V gene encodes CDR1 KGHDR and CDR2 SFDVKD. Trimming shortened V by 3 bases and J by 3 bases, and 7 bases separated the two germline ends. CDR3 in DNA: TGTGCCACCAGTGATCCAGGGTACACTGAAGCTTTCTTT. It codes for CATSDPGYTEAFF.

This clone was seen a single time. The chain recombines TRBV12-3 or TRBV12-4 with TRBJ1-1, with TRBD1 as a possible D gene (6 bases). The CDR3 extends over 11 amino acids. V lost 6 bases, J lost 6 bases, and 8 bases lay in between. The CDR3 nucleotides are TGTGCCAGCAGAAACAGGGCTGAAGCTTTCTTT. It specifies CASRNRAEAFF.

V and J are TRBV9 and TRBJ2-1, with D possibly matching TRBD1 (6 bases). Germline lookup yields CDR1 SGDLS and CDR2 YYNGEE. This CDR3 spans 15 amino acids. V gave up 0 bases and J gave up 9 bases, with 16 bases separating them. The CDR3 bases are TGTGCCAGCAGCGTAGAAGCTGGGGGCGAGGGTGAGCAGTTCTTC. It specifies CASSVEAGGEGEQFF.

V is TRBV5-5 and J is TRBJ1-1, with no clear D. Deletions cut 0 bases from V and 7 bases from J, with 7 bases between. The CDR3 runs to 12 residues. Germline-derived CDR1 and CDR2 are SGHKS and YYEKEE (reference sequence). The chain's CDR3 is CASSLASLEAFF. In nucleotides, the CDR3 is TGTGCCAGCAGCTTGGCTTCCCTTGAAGCTTTCTTT.

CDR3 amino acids: CATSETSGPNVLTF. In DNA, the CDR3 is TGTGCCACCAGTGAGACTTCAGGGCCCAACGTCCTGACTTTC. The rearrangement links TRBV24-1 to TRBJ2-6; weak D call: TRBD1 (5 bases). This CDR3 is 14 amino acids long. Germline assignment: CDR1 KGHDR and CDR2 SFDVKD. Trimming cost V 4 bases and J 8 bases, with 11 bases left between them.

The chain uses TRBV19 and TRBJ2-1; D remains ambiguous. CDR1 and CDR2 from the germline V gene are LNHDA and SQIVND (reference sequence). The CDR3 covers 12 residues. V gave up 7 bases and J gave up 2 bases, with 6 bases separating them. DNA of the CDR3: TGTGCCAGTAAGTCGGCCTACAATGAGCAGTTCTTC. Protein: CASKSAYNEQFF.

The V call is TRBV7-3, the J call TRBJ2-7, with D uncertain. The ends were cut back, 4 bases at V and 3 bases at J, with 10 bases in the middle. This CDR3 region has 13 residues. The V gene's germline CDR1 is SGHTA and CDR2 FQGTGA. The CDR3 DNA sequence: TGTGCCAGCAGCTCTGGTCCCGGCTACGAGCAGTACTTC. Its translation is CASSSGPGYEQYF.

The chain is built from TRBV12-5 and TRBJ2-2; 14 bases are shared with TRBD2. CDR3 size: 18 residues. Germline V gene sequence: CDR1 LGHNT, CDR2 FRNRAP. V shed 6 bases, J shed 4 bases, and the junction held 10 bases outside the gene matches. The DNA of the CDR3 is TGTGCTAGTGGCCCGACTAGCGGGAGGGCCCTCGGCACCGGGGAGCTGTTTTTT. Protein product: CASGPTSGRALGTGELFF. Based on the CDR3 plus reference TRBV12-5 and TRBJ2-2, the full variable domain is DARVTQTPRHKVTEMGQEVTMRCQPILGHNTVFWYRQTMMQGLELLAYFRNRAPLDDSGMPKDRFSAEMPDATLATLKIQPSEPRDSAVYFCASGPTSGRALGTGELFFGEGSRLTVL.

This clone was picked up one time. Distinct nucleotide sequences in the sample also encode this CDR3. The V gene is TRBV5-4, the J gene TRBJ1-2, with D unclear. V lost 0 bases to trimming and J lost 4 bases, with 16 bases between them. The CDR3 sequence is 16 residues long. The V gene's germline CDR1 is SGHNT and CDR2 YYREEE (reference sequence). In DNA, the CDR3 is TGTGCCAGCAGCTTGGGTAGCGGCGGGATATCCTATGGCTACACCTTC. This encodes CASSLGSGGISYGYTF. The variable domain in full, with the rest retrieved from reference TRBV5-4 and TRBJ1-2, is ETGVTQSPTHLIKTRGQQVTLRCSSQSGHNTVSWYQQALGQGPQFIFQYYREEENGRGNFPPRFSGLQFPNYSSELNVNALELDDSALYLCASSLGSGGISYGYTFGSGTRLTVV.

This sequence joins TRBV27 and TRBJ2-7; 11 bases fit TRBD2. Trimming removed 5 bases from V and 6 bases from J; junction bases left unmatched: 9. CDR3 size: 15 residues. CDR1 and CDR2 from the germline V gene are MNHEY and SMNVEV (reference sequence). The chain's CDR3 is CASSPETSGMVEQYF. In nucleotides, the CDR3 is TGTGCCAGCAGTCCCGAGACTAGCGGGATGGTCGAGCAGTACTTC.

The V and J genes are TRBV7-9 and TRBJ2-1; 9 nucleotides line up with TRBD2. Trimming took 6 bases from V and 8 from J; bases not matched to a gene: 17. This CDR3 has 17 residues. Germline-derived CDR1 and CDR2 are SEHNR and FQNEAQ (reference sequence). CDR3: CASRPGGAGGLFDEQFF. CDR3 in DNA: TGTGCCAGCAGGCCCGGGGGAGCGGGAGGTCTTTTCGATGAGCAGTTCTTC.

A single count supports this clone. This chain links TRBV18 with TRBJ2-3; maybe TRBD2 (6 bases). Germline-derived CDR1 and CDR2 are KGHSH and LQKENI. This CDR3 spans 15 amino acids. The ends were cut back, 3 bases at V and 4 bases at J, with 14 bases in the middle. This CDR3 reads CASSPLGGRADTQYF. For the CDR3, the DNA is TGTGCCAGCTCACCCCTGGGAGGACGGGCAGATACGCAGTATTTT.

This chain joins TRBV5-1 and TRBJ2-7; 8 bases line up with TRBD2. V dropped 2 bases and J dropped 4; count of bases not matched to a gene: 8. Germline V gene lookup returns CDR1 SGHRS and CDR2 YFSETQ. This CDR3 has 15 residues. The CDR3 sequence: CASSLTASGPYEQYF. In DNA, the CDR3 is TGCGCCAGCAGCTTAACCGCTAGCGGGCCTTACGAGCAGTACTTC.

The V gene is TRBV24-1, the J gene TRBJ2-1; tentatively, D is TRBD1 (6 bases). Germline V gene sequence: CDR1 KGHDR, CDR2 SFDVKD. The germline V and J ends were trimmed by 3 bases and 5 bases, with 13 bases remaining between them. The CDR3 extends over 15 amino acids. CDR3 region: CATSDHQTGHNEQFF. CDR3 DNA sequence: TGTGCCACCAGTGATCATCAGACAGGCCACAATGAGCAGTTCTTC.

The V gene is TRBV29-1, the J gene TRBJ1-2; the match to TRBD1 covers 11 bases. In germline, CDR1 is SQVTM, CDR2 ANQGSEA. This CDR3 is built from 12 residues. V shed 6 bases and J 8 bases; nucleotides not matched to a gene: 5. The CDR3: CSVGQGARGYTF. CDR3 DNA: TGCAGCGTCGGACAGGGGGCGAGGGGCTACACCTTC.

This clone was found once. This sequence joins TRBV3-1 (or the pseudogene TRBV3-2) and TRBJ1-4; D is uncertain. Trimming shortened V by 2 bases and J by 4 bases, and 2 bases separated the two germline ends. CDR1 LGHDT and CDR2 YNNKEL come from the germline V gene (reference sequence). This CDR3 is built from 12 residues. CDR3 in amino acids: CASSQHNEKLFF. The CDR3 region has the DNA TGTGCCAGCAGCCAACATAATGAAAAACTGTTTTTT.

V and J are TRBV7-9 and TRBJ2-5; no definite D call. Trimming pared 1 base from V and 5 bases from J, leaving 11 bases between. The CDR3 sequence is 14 residues long. Looked up from germline, CDR1 is SEHNR and CDR2 is FQNEAQ (reference sequence). The CDR3 DNA reads as TGTGCCAGCAGCTTAGGTAACAGCCGGGAGACCCAGTACTTC. As protein: CASSLGNSRETQYF. Variable domain in full (rest from reference TRBV7-9 and TRBJ2-5): DTGVSQNPRHKITKRGQNVTFRCDPISEHNRLYWYRQTLGQGPEFLTYFQNEAQLEKSRLLSDRFSAERPKGSFSTLEIQRTEQGDSAMYLCASSLGNSRETQYFGPGTRLLVL.

Only one count was recorded for this clone. This chain connects TRBV28 to TRBJ1-4; tentatively, D is TRBD1 (6 bases). In germline, CDR1 is MDHEN, CDR2 SYDVKM. The germline V and J ends were trimmed by 4 bases and 8 bases, with 17 bases remaining between them. CDR3 size: 15 residues. The DNA of the CDR3 is TGTGCCAGCAGTTCTGCCGAGGGGGTTGGAGAAAAACTGTTTTTT. Its protein is CASSSAEGVGEKLFF.

V is TRBV3-1 (or the pseudogene TRBV3-2) and J is TRBJ1-2, with unresolved D. V lost 4 bases, J lost 6 bases, and 21 bases lay in between. The CDR3 extends over 16 amino acids. Germline V gene lookup returns CDR1 LGHDT and CDR2 YNNKEL (reference sequence). DNA of the CDR3: TGTGCCAGCAGCCGGAGGCCCGTCCATGGGGAAAATGGCTACACCTTC. It codes for CASSRRPVHGENGYTF.

This clone has a single count. The V and J genes are TRBV21-1 and TRBJ1-5. TRBV21-1 is a recognized pseudogene. CDR3 length: 18 residues. CDR3 sequence (DNA): TGTGCCAGCAGCAATATAAGGTGGGAAGAGAGGGGCAATCAGCCCCAGCATTTT. Protein product: CASSNIRWEERGNQPQHF.

This clone has a single count. The chain couples TRBV5-4 to TRBJ1-2, with D perhaps TRBD1 (5 bases). Germline V gives CDR1 SGHNT, CDR2 YYREEE (reference sequence). V lost 4 bases and J lost 5, with 18 bases in between. CDR3 length equals 15 residues. The CDR3 DNA follows: TGTGCCAGCAGCGGGGCCGGGTCGGCGGGGTATGGCTACACCTTC. Its protein product is CASSGAGSAGYGYTF.

This chain links TRBV19 with TRBJ2-1, with 11 bases matching TRBD2. CDR1 is LNHDA and CDR2 is SQIVND in the germline V gene (reference sequence). V shed 4 bases, J shed 4 bases, and the junction held 0 bases outside the gene matches. This CDR3 contains 14 residues. For the CDR3, the DNA is TGTGCCAGTAGTACTAGCGGGAGGTACAATGAGCAGTTCTTC. Translated, it gives CASSTSGRYNEQFF.

As regards this clone: The same CDR3 also results from other DNA sequences found in this sample. This chain uses TRBV7-2 with TRBJ1-1; D ambiguous. The CDR3 length is 13 residues. Germline values: CDR1 SGHTA, CDR2 FQGNSA. V lost 3 bases and J lost 3, with 8 bases in between. In DNA, the CDR3 is TGTGCCAGCAGCTTGGAGCGGGACACTGAAGCTTTCTTT. The encoded protein is CASSLERDTEAFF. The full variable domain, in which reference TRBV7-2 and TRBJ1-1 provide the parts outside the CDR3, is GAGVSQSPSNKVTEKGKDVELRCDPISGHTALYWYRQSLGQGLEFLIYFQGNSAPDKSGLPSDRFSAERTGGSVSTLTIQRTQQEDSAVYLCASSLERDTEAFFGQGTRLTVV.

V is TRBV24-1 and J is TRBJ1-1, with TRBD1 identical over 10 bases. Trimming took 7 bases from V and 4 from J; bases not matched to a gene: 2. Germline CDR1 and CDR2: KGHDR and SFDVKD. The CDR3 is 13 residues long. CDR3 residues: CATRDRGLTEAFF. For the CDR3, the DNA is TGTGCCACCAGAGACAGGGGGCTCACTGAAGCTTTCTTT.